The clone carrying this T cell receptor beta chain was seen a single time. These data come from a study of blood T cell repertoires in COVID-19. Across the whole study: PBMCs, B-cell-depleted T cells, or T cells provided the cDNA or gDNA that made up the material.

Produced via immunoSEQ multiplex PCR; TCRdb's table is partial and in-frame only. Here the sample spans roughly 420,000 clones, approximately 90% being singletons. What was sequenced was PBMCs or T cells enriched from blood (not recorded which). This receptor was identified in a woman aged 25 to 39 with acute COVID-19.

The CDR3 here is CASKWLTGEYEQYF. The CDR3 coding sequence is TGTGCCAGCAAGTGGTTGACAGGGGAGTACGAGCAGTACTTC. V is TRBV6-5 and J is TRBJ2-7; 8 bases agree with TRBD1. The CDR3 consists of 14 residues. CDR1 and CDR2 (germline): MNHEY, SVGAGI. V trimming: 7 bases; J trimming: 4 bases; junction bases outside the gene matches: 9.